This T cell receptor beta chain was found in a study of response to subunit inactivated influenza vaccine. One entry per CDR3 protein results from TCRdb running MiXCR on the RT-PCR reads. The sample lists about 830,000 distinct CDR3 sequences; about 18% were seen once. Trimming left V 5 bases short and J 5 bases short, with 8 bases between. Germline V gene data show CDR1 as SGHAT and CDR2 as FQNNGV. The CDR3 covers 12 residues. The specimen was PBMCs from blood, collected 5 days after vaccination. This rearrangement joins TRBV11-2 to TRBJ2-3; no reliable D call. The clonotype comes from a man between 50 and 59 years old who received an inactivated influenza vaccine. The CDR3 coding sequence is TGTGCCAGCAGCGACGCGGTAGATACGCAGTATTTT. Protein product: CASSDAVDTQYF. The full variable domain, rest sourced from reference TRBV11-2 and TRBJ2-3, is EAGVAQSPRYKIIEKRQSVAFWCNPISGHATLYWYQQILGQGPKLLIQFQNNGVVDDSQLPKDRFSAERLKGVDSTLKIQPAKLEDSAVYLCASSDAVDTQYFGPGTRLTVL.